Listed here are 23 T cell receptor beta chains from one sample, sequenced in a study of blood T cells in healthy people across ages. Together with a sample-barcoded 5' primer, a J-beta primer mix was included in a second PCR lasting about 6 to 11 cycles. TCRdb recomputed calls from the 5' RACE reads with MiXCR, one row per CDR3 protein. The sample lists more than 500,000 distinct CDR3 sequences, over 25% seen once, with under 4.5% in the top ten. The same data also went into a second study, on T cells of mothers and their children.

Input material: blood. These receptors all stem from a boy aged 2 to 10 in good health.

The table lists this clonotype with a few counts. The chain combines TRBV7-6 with TRBJ2-6; 10 bases align to TRBD1. The V segment lost 2 bases and the J segment 2 bases; nucleotides outside the gene matches: 9. Germline V lookup: CDR1 SGHVS, CDR2 FNYEAQ. The CDR3 runs 19 residues. Written as DNA, the CDR3 is TGTGCCAGCAGCTTACGGCAGGGGACAGGGGCCCCTGGGGCCAACGTCCTGACTTTC. It encodes CASSLRQGTGAPGANVLTF.

This clonotype came up a few times. The rearrangement links TRBV7-2 to TRBJ2-5, with a tentative D call TRBD2 (5 bases). The J call may be mistaken, given a closer DNA end match to TRBJ2-1. The CDR3 is 13 residues long. The germline CDR1 and CDR2 sequences are SGHTA and FQGNSA. The CDR3 sequence: CASSFGLVNEQFF. The CDR3 DNA is TGTGCCAGCAGCTTTGGACTGGTTAATGAGCAGTTCTTC.

The chain combines TRBV15 with TRBJ2-3, with TRBD2 matching 9 bases. The ends lost 5 bases at V and 2 bases at J; junction bases unmatched: 8. The germline CDR1 and CDR2 sequences are LNHNV and YYDKDF (reference sequence). The CDR3 sequence is 16 residues long. The CDR3 region is CATSFPVAGDTDTQYF. As DNA, the CDR3 is TGTGCCACCAGCTTCCCCGTAGCGGGGGACACAGATACGCAGTATTTT. Together with reference TRBV15 and TRBJ2-3, the CDR3 gives the full variable domain: DAMVIQNPRYQVTQFGKPVTLSCSQTLNHNVMYWYQQKSSQAPKLLFHYYDKDFNNEADTPDNFQSRRPNTSFCFLDIRSPGLGDTAMYLCATSFPVAGDTDTQYFGPGTRLTVL.

This chain links TRBV4-1 with TRBJ2-5, with 8 bases identical to TRBD2. The J call is uncertain, as TRBJ2-1 better fits the DNA end. The length of the CDR3 is 15 residues. Germline V gives CDR1 MGHRA, CDR2 YSYEKL. DNA of the CDR3: TGCGCCAGCAGCCTAGGACTAGCTCGTCGCAATGAGCAGTTCTTC. The encoded protein is CASSLGLARRNEQFF.

The rearrangement joins TRBV6-5 to TRBJ2-7, with TRBD1 matching 7 bases. V lost 11 bases to trimming and J lost 3 bases; unmatched junction nucleotides: 10. The CDR3 loop spans 13 amino acids. CDR1 is MNHEY and CDR2 is SVGAGI in the germline V gene. CDR3 loop: CARLRDSLYEQYF. The CDR3 DNA reads TGTGCCCGACTACGGGACAGTCTCTACGAGCAGTACTTC.

The CDR3 is CASSLSPGLDTQYF. The CDR3 region has the DNA TGCGCCAGCAGCCTTAGCCCGGGGCTAGATACGCAGTATTTT. The chain combines TRBV4-3 with TRBJ2-3; D is possibly TRBD1 or TRBD2 (5 bases each). The CDR3 spans 14 residues. Germline loops: CDR1 LGHNA, CDR2 YSLEER. Trimming removed 4 bases at V and 5 bases at J, with 13 bases between.

The genes are TRBV19 and TRBJ1-5, with D hard to call. The CDR3 totals 14 residues. The germline gives CDR1 LNHDA, CDR2 SQIVND (reference sequence). V lost 5 bases, J lost 0 bases, and 8 bases lay in between. The CDR3 sequence is CASSEGDSNQPQHF. Written as DNA, the CDR3 is TGTGCCAGTAGTGAGGGAGATAGCAATCAGCCCCAGCATTTT. The full variable domain, rest sourced from reference TRBV19 and TRBJ1-5, is DGGITQSPKYLFRKEGQNVTLSCEQNLNHDAMYWYRQDPGQGLRLIYYSQIVNDFQKGDIAEGYSVSREKKESFPLTVTSAQKNPTAFYLCASSEGDSNQPQHFGDGTRLSIL.

The chain couples TRBV9 to TRBJ2-5, with 7 positions matching TRBD2. The CDR3 spans 15 residues. The junction had 13 bases not matched to a gene; V was cut back by 6 bases and J by 5 bases. From germline, CDR1 is SGDLS and CDR2 YYNGEE. CDR3 protein: CASNVGTTFIETQYF. In nucleotides, the CDR3 is TGTGCCAGCAACGTCGGGACTACTTTTATCGAGACCCAGTACTTC. Full variable domain (missing parts from reference TRBV9 and TRBJ2-5): DSGVTQTPKHLITATGQRVTLRCSPRSGDLSVYWYQQSLDQGLQFLIQYYNGEERAKGNILERFSAQQFPDLHSELNLSSLELGDSALYFCASNVGTTFIETQYFGPGTRLLVL.

The genes are TRBV5-5 and TRBJ1-1, with D maybe TRBD1 (5 bases). The CDR3 totals 14 residues. Germline lookup yields CDR1 SGHKS and CDR2 YYEKEE (reference sequence). The V end was cut by 1 base, the J end by 4 bases, with 11 bases between. Written as DNA, the CDR3 is TGTGCCAGCAGCTTGCCAGGGAGGGTCACTGAAGCTTTCTTT. Amino acids: CASSLPGRVTEAFF.

The J gene is TRBJ2-1, the V gene TRBV6-5, with TRBD2 identical over 7 bases. The DNA end is a closer match to TRBJ2-5, so the J assignment may be wrong. This CDR3 comprises 15 residues. CDR1 is MNHEY, CDR2 SVGAGI, per germline. CDR3 region: CASSYSTGGQETQYF. As DNA, the CDR3 is TGTGCCAGCAGTTACTCGACGGGGGGACAAGAGACCCAGTACTTC.

The chain combines TRBV2 with TRBJ2-5; no firm D call. Deletions cut 4 bases from V and 1 base from J, with 16 bases between. The CDR3 is 16 residues long. Looked up from germline, CDR1 is SNHLY and CDR2 is FYNNEI. CDR3 protein: CASSGKSPAPQETQYF. The CDR3 bases are TGTGCCAGCAGTGGGAAATCCCCCGCCCCCCAAGAGACCCAGTACTTC.

Many counts were recorded for this clonotype. J is TRBJ2-5 and V is TRBV24-1; no clear D gene. Germline V gives CDR1 KGHDR, CDR2 SFDVKD. CDR3 size: 12 residues. V lost 2 bases and J lost 11, with 11 bases in between. The CDR3 bases are TGTGCCACCAGTGATTCAGGAAGACTTCAGTACTTC. Its translation is CATSDSGRLQYF.

The chain recombines TRBV29-1 with TRBJ2-2, with D possibly matching TRBD1 (5 bases). The V gene's germline CDR1 is SQVTM and CDR2 ANQGSEA. The CDR3 totals 14 residues. The V gene lost 4 bases and the J gene lost 2 bases, with 11 bases spanning the gap. CDR3 coding DNA: TGCAGCGTTGGAGTCAGGGCTAACACCGGGGAGCTGTTTTTT. Translating gives CSVGVRANTGELFF.

This clonotype showed up just a few times. The chain employs TRBV5-1 and TRBJ2-2, with D perhaps assigned TRBD1 or TRBD2 (5 bases each). CDR1 and CDR2 from the germline V gene are SGHRS and YFSETQ. V lost 8 bases and J 3 bases, leaving 23 bases between the germline ends. The CDR3 runs to 17 residues. The CDR3 protein is CARAPGPQIADTGELFF. The CDR3 nucleotides are TGCGCCAGAGCCCCGGGACCCCAAATCGCGGACACCGGGGAGCTGTTTTTT.

The rearrangement uses TRBV7-9 and TRBJ2-5, with D unresolved. Germline-derived CDR1 and CDR2 are SEHNR and FQNEAQ (reference sequence). The CDR3 extends over 15 amino acids. V was cut by 3 bases and J by 0 bases, with 11 bases left in between. Here the CDR3 reads CASSLTLWDQETQYF. CDR3 in DNA: TGTGCCAGCAGCTTGACGTTGTGGGACCAAGAGACCCAGTACTTC. The full variable domain, completed using reference TRBV7-9 and TRBJ2-5, is DTGVSQNPRHKITKRGQNVTFRCDPISEHNRLYWYRQTLGQGPEFLTYFQNEAQLEKSRLLSDRFSAERPKGSFSTLEIQRTEQGDSAMYLCASSLTLWDQETQYFGPGTRLLVL.

This clonotype is medium-sized in the sample. The V and J genes are TRBV7-7 and TRBJ2-2, with TRBD2 identical over 15 bases. V dropped 5 bases and J dropped 8; count of bases not matched to a gene: 9. Germline-derived CDR1 and CDR2 are SSHAT and FNYEAQ (reference sequence). The CDR3 spans 17 residues. The CDR3 reads CASSPDTGLAGGGELFF. CDR3 nucleotides: TGTGCCAGCAGCCCAGACACGGGACTAGCGGGAGGAGGGGAGCTGTTTTTT.

This clonotype appeared a few times. The V and J genes are TRBV10-3 and TRBJ2-7; 11 positions agree with TRBD2. The CDR3 length is 13 residues. J lost 4 bases, V lost 11 bases, and 7 bases had no gene match. Germline V CDR1 and CDR2: ENHRY, SYGVKD. In nucleotides, the CDR3 is TGTGCCTCCACCGGGACTAGCGGTTACGAGCAGTACTTC. Translating gives CASTGTSGYEQYF.

This clonotype was seen a single time. This chain connects TRBV6-5 to TRBJ2-7, with D maybe TRBD2 (5 bases). The CDR3 is made up of 14 amino acids. V dropped 5 bases and J dropped 0 bases, with 11 bases sitting between them. Germline V gene data show CDR1 as MNHEY and CDR2 as SVGAGI. The CDR3 DNA reads as TGTGCCAGCAGTAAAGCGGTCCTCTCCTACGAGCAGTACTTC. The encoded protein is CASSKAVLSYEQYF.

A few counts support this clonotype. The rearrangement uses TRBV20-1 and TRBJ1-4; D gene unclear. Germline values: CDR1 DFQATT, CDR2 SNEGSKA (reference sequence). CDR3 length: 15 residues. Trimming took off 6 bases at V and 7 bases at J, with 21 bases between the two ends. Here the CDR3 reads CSAKRGSTPSEKLFF. The CDR3 coding sequence is TGCAGTGCCAAACGAGGGTCCACTCCCAGTGAAAAACTGTTTTTT.

This clonotype was found a few times. The chain recombines TRBV7-8 with TRBJ1-4; D is uncertain. Germline CDR1 is SGHVS and CDR2 is FQNEAQ. The CDR3 covers 15 residues. V was trimmed by 5 bases and J by 11 bases, leaving 21 bases between them. The CDR3 loop reads CASSPSARRGEKLFF. As DNA, the CDR3 is TGTGCCAGCAGCCCGAGCGCGAGACGGGGTGAGAAACTGTTTTTT.

The chain joins TRBV6-6 to TRBJ2-7, with 7 bases that match TRBD2. Germline V gene lookup returns CDR1 MNHNY and CDR2 SVGAGI (reference sequence). The ends lost 8 bases at V and 0 bases at J; junction bases unmatched: 7. CDR3 length equals 14 residues. CDR3 protein: CASGDGGSSYEQYF. DNA for the CDR3: TGTGCCAGCGGGGACGGGGGGAGCTCCTACGAGCAGTACTTC.

Only a few counts were recorded for this clonotype. The gene calls are TRBV7-9 and TRBJ2-6; D is unclear. V lost 1 base and J lost 3, with 7 bases in between. Germline V gives CDR1 SEHNR, CDR2 FQNEAQ (reference sequence). This CDR3 region has 15 residues. The CDR3: CASSLGRFGANVLTF. For the CDR3, the DNA is TGTGCCAGCAGCTTAGGTAGATTTGGGGCCAACGTCCTGACTTTC.

This clonotype was found once. The chain combines TRBV6-2 or TRBV6-3 with TRBJ2-2, with D possibly TRBD2 on 5 matching bases. From germline, CDR1 is MNHEY and CDR2 SVGEGT. There are 15 residues in the CDR3. V dropped 6 bases and J dropped 5 bases, with 16 bases sitting between them. The CDR3 is CASSPTRSGTGELFF. The CDR3 nucleotides are TGTGCCAGCAGCCCGACAAGATCGGGGACCGGGGAGCTGTTTTTT.